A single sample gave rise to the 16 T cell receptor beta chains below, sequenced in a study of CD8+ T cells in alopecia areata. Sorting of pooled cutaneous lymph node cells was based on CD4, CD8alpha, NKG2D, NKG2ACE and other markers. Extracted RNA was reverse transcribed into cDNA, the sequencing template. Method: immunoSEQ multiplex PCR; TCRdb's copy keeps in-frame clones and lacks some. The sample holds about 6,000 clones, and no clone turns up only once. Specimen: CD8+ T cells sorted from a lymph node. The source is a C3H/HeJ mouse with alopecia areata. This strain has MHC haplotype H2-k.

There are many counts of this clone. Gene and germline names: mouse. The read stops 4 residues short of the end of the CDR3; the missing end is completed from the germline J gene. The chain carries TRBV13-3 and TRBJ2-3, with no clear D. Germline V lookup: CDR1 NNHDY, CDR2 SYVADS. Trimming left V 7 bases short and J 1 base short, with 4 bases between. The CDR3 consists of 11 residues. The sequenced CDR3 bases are TGTGCCAGCCTGGGTGCAGAA. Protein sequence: CASLGAE. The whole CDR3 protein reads CASLGAETLYF.

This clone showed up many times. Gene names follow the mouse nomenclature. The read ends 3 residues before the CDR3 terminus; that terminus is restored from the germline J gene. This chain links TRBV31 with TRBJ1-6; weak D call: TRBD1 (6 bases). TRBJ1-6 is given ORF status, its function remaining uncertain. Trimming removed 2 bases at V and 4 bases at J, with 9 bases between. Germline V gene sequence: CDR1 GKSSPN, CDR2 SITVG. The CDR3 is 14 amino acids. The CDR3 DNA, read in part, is TGTGCCTGGAGTTCGGGACAATATAATTCGCCC. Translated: CAWSSGQYNSP. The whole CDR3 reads CAWSSGQYNSPLYF.

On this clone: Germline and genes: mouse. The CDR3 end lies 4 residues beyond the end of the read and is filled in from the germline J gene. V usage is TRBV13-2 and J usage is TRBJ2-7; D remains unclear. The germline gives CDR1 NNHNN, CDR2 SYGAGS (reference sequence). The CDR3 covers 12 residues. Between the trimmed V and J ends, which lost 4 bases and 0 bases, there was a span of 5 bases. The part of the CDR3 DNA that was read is TGTGCCAGCGGTTCACTCTCCTAT. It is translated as CASGSLSY. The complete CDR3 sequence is CASGSLSYEQYF.

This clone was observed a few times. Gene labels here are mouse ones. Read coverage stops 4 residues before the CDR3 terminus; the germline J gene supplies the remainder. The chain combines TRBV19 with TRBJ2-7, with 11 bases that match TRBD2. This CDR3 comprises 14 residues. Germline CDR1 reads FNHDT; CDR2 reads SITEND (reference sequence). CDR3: CASRLRDWGYEQYF. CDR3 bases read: TGTGCCAGCAGACTCCGGGACTGGGGGTAT. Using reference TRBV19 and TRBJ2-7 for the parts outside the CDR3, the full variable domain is GGIITQTPKFLIGQEGQKLTLKCQQNFNHDTMYWYRQDSGKGLRLIYYSITENDLQKGDLSEGYDASREKKSSFSLTVTSAQKNEMAVFLCASRLRDWGYEQYFGPGTRLTVL.

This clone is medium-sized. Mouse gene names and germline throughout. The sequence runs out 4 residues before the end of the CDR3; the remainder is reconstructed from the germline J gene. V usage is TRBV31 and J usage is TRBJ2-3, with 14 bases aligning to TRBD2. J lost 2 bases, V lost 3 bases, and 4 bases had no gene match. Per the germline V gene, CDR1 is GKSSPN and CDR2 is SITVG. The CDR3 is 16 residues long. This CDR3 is CAWSLGTGGAAETLYF. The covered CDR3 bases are TGTGCCTGGAGCCTCGGGACTGGGGGGGCTGCAGAA. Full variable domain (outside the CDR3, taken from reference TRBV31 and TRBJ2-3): AQTIHQWPVAEIKAVGSPLSLGCTIKGKSSPNLYWYWQATGGTLQQLFYSITVGQVESVVQLNLSASRPKDDQFILSTEKLLLSHSGFYLCAWSLGTGGAAETLYFGSGTRLTVL.

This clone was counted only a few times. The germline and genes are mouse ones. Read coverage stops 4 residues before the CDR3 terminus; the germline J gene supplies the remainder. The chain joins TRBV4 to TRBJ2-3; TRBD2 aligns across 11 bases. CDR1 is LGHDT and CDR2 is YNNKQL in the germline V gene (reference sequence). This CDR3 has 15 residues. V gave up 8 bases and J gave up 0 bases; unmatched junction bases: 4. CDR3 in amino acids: CASWDWGTSAETLYF. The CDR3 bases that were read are TGTGCCAGCTGGGACTGGGGGACTAGTGCAGAA.

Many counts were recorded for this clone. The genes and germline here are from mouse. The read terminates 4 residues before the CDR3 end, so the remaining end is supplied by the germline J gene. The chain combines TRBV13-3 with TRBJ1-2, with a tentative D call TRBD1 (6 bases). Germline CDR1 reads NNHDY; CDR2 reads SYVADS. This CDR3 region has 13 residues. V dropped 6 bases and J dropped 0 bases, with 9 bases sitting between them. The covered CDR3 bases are TGTGCCAGCACGCCAGGGGCAAACTCC. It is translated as CASTPGANS. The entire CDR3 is CASTPGANSDYTF.

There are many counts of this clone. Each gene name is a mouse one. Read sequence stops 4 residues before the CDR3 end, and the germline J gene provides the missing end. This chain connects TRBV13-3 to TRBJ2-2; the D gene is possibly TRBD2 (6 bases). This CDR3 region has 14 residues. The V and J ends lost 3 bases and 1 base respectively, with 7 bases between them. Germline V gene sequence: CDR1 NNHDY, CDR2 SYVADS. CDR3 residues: CASSAWGNTGQLYF. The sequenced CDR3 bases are TGTGCCAGCAGTGCCTGGGGAAACACCGGG. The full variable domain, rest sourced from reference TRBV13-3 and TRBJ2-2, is EAAVTQSPRSKVAVTGGKVTLSCHQTNNHDYMYWYRQDTGHGLRLIHYSYVADSTEKGDIPDGYKASRPSQENFSLILELASLSQTAVYFCASSAWGNTGQLYFGEGSKLTVL.

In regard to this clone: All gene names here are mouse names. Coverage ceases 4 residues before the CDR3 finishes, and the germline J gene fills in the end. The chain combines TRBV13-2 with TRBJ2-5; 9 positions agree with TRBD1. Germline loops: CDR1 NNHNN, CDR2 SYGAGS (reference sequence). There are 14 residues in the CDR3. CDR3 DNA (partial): TGTGCCAGCGGTGTTGGGACAGGGAGGGAC. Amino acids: CASGVGTGRD. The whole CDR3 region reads CASGVGTGRDTQYF.

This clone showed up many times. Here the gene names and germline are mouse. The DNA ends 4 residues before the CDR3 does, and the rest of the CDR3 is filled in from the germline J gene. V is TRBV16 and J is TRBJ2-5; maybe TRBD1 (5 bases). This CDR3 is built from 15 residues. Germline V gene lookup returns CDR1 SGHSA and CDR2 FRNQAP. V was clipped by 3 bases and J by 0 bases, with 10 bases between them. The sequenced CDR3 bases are TGTGCAAGCAGCTTGCCCGACAGTAACCAAGAC. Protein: CASSLPDSNQD. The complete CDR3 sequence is CASSLPDSNQDTQYF.

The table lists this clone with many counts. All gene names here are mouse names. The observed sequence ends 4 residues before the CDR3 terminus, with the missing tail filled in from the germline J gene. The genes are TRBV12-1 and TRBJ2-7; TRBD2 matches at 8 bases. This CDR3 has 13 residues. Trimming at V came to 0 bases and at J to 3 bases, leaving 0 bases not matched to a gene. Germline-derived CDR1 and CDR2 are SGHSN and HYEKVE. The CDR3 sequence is CASSLLGGYEQYF. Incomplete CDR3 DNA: TGTGCCAGCTCTCTCCTGGGGGGCTAT.

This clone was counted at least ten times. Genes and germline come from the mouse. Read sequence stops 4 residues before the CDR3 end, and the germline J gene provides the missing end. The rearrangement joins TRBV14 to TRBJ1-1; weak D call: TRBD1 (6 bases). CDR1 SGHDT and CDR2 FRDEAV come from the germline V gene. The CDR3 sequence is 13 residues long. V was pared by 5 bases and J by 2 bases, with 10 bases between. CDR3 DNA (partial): TGTGCCAGCAGGTCGGGACATAACACA. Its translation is CASRSGHNT. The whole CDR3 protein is CASRSGHNTEVFF.

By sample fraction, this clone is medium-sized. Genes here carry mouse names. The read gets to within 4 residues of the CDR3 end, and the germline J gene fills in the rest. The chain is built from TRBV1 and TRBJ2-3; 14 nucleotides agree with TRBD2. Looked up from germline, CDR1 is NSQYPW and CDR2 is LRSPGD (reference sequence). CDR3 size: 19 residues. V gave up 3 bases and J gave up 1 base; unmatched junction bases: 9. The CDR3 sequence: CTCSALRDWGGACAETLYF. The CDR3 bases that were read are TGCACCTGCAGTGCCCTTCGGGACTGGGGGGGCGCTTGTGCAGAA.

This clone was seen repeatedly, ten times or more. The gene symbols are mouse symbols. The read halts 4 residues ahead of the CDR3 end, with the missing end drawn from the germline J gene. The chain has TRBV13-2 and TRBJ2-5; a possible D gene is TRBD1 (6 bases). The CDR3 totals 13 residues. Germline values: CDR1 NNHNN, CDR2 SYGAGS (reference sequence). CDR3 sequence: CASGDVQGDTQYF. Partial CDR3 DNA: TGTGCCAGCGGTGATGTGCAGGGGGAC.

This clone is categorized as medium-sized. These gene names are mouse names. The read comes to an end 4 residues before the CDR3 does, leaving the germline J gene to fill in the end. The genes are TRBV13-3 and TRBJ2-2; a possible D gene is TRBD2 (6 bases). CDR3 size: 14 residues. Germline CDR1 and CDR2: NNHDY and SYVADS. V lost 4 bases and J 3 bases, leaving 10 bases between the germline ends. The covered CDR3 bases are TGTGCCAGCAGTCTGTCTGGGGACACCGGG. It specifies CASSLSGDTG. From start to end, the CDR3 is CASSLSGDTGQLYF.

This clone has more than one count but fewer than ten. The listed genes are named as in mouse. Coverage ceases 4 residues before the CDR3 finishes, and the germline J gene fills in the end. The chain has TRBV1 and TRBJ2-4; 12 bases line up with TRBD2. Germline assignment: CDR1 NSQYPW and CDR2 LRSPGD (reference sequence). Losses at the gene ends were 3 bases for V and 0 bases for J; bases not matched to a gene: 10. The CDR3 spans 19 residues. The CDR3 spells CTCSATGGAAELSQNTLYF. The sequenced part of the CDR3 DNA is TGCACCTGCAGTGCGACTGGGGGGGCGGCGGAGTTAAGTCAAAAC. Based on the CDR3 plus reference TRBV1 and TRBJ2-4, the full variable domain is VTLLEQNPRWRLVPRGQAVNLRCILKNSQYPWMSWYQQDLQKQLQWLFTLRSPGDKEVKSLPGADYLATRVTDTELRLQVANMSQGRTLYCTCSATGGAAELSQNTLYFGAGTRLSVL.